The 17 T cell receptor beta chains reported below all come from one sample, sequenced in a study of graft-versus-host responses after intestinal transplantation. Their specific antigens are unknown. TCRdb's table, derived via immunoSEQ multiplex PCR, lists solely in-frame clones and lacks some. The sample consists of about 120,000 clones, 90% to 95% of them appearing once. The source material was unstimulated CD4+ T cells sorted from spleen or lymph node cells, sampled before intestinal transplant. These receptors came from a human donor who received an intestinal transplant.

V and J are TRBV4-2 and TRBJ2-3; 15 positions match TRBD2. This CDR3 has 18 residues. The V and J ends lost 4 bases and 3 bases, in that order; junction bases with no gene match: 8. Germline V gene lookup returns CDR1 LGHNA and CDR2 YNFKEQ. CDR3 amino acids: CASSPGDGTSGRTDTQYF. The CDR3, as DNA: TGTGCCAGCAGCCCAGGAGACGGGACTAGCGGGAGGACAGATACGCAGTATTTT.

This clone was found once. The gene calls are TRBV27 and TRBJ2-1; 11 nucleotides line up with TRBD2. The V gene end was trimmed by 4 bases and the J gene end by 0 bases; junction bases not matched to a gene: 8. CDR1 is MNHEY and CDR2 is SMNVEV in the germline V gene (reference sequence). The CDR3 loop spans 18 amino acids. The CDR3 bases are TGTGCCAGCAGTTCCAGACTAGCGGGATTAAGCTCCTACAATGAGCAGTTCTTC. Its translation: CASSSRLAGLSSYNEQFF.

CDR3 sequence (DNA): TGTGCCAGTAGTATCTTCCCAGGGCAGGGAGGCTACACCTTC. As protein: CASSIFPGQGGYTF. The J gene is TRBJ1-2, the V gene TRBV19, with TRBD1 as a possible D gene (5 bases). CDR3 length equals 14 residues. The germline gives CDR1 LNHDA, CDR2 SQIVND (reference sequence). V lost 3 bases and J lost 8, with 16 bases in between.

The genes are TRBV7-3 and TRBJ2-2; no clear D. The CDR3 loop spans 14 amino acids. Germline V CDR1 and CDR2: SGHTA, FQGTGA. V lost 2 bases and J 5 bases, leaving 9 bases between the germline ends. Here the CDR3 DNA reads TGTGCCAGCAGCTTAGACCACGGAACCGGGGAGCTGTTTTTT. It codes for CASSLDHGTGELFF.

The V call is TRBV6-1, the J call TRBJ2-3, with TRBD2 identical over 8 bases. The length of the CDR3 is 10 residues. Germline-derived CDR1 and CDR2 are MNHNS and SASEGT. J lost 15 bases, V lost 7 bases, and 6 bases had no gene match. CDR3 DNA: TGTGCCAGCATAGCGGGATATGCTTATTTT. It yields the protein CASIAGYAYF.

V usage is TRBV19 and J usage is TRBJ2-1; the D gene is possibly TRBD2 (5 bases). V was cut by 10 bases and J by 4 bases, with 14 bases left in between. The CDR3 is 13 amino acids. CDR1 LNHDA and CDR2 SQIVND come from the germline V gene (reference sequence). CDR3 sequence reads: CATGRWEYNEQFF. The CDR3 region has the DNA TGTGCCACGGGAAGGTGGGAGTACAATGAGCAGTTCTTC.

The CDR3 DNA reads TGCGCCAGTCCCCCCGAGCAGTTCTTC. This gives the protein CASPPEQFF. The chain has TRBV5-1 and TRBJ2-1; D remains unclear. CDR3 length: 9 amino acids. The germline V gene has CDR1 SGHRS and CDR2 YFSETQ. Trimming removed 8 bases from V and 10 bases from J, with 7 bases in between.

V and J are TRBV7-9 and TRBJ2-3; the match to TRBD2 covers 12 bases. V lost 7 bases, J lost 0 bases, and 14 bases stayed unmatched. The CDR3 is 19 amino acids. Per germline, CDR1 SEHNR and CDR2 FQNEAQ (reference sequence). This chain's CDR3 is CASTVGGLAGLSSTDTQYF. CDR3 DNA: TGTGCCAGCACCGTAGGGGGACTAGCGGGCCTATCTAGCACAGATACGCAGTATTTT.

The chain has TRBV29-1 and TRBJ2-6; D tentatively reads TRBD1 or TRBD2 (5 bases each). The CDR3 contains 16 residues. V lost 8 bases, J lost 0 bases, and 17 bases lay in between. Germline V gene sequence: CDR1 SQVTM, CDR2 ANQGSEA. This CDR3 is CSPARGNSSGANVLTF. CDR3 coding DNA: TGCAGCCCTGCGAGGGGAAATAGCTCTGGGGCCAACGTCCTGACTTTC.

Here the CDR3 reads CATSRSLQGIDEQYF. In DNA form, the CDR3 reads TGTGCCACCAGCCGTTCATTACAGGGAATCGACGAGCAGTACTTC. The J gene is TRBJ2-7, the V gene TRBV15; maybe TRBD1 (6 bases). Trimming pared 5 bases from V and 5 bases from J, leaving 19 bases between. Looked up from germline, CDR1 is LNHNV and CDR2 is YYDKDF (reference sequence). The length of the CDR3 is 15 residues.

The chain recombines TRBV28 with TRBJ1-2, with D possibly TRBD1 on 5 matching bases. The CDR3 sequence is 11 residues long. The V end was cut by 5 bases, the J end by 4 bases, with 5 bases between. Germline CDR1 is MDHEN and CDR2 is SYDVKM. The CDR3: CASSGGYGYTF. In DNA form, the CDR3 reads TGTGCCAGCAGTGGGGGCTATGGCTACACCTTC.

CDR3 residues: CASSLTREETQYF. As DNA, the CDR3 is TGTGCCAGCTCTCTGACACGCGAAGAGACCCAGTACTTC. This chain joins TRBV18 and TRBJ2-5; D uncertain. This CDR3 has 13 amino acids. The germline V and J ends were trimmed by 6 bases and 3 bases, with 11 bases remaining between them. Germline V gene data show CDR1 as KGHSH and CDR2 as LQKENI.

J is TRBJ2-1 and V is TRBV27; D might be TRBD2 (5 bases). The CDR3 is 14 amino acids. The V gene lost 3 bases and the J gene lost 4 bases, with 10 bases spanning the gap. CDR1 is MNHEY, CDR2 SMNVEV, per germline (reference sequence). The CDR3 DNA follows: TGTGCCAGCAGTTTGGAACGGGGATACAATGAGCAGTTCTTC. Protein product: CASSLERGYNEQFF.

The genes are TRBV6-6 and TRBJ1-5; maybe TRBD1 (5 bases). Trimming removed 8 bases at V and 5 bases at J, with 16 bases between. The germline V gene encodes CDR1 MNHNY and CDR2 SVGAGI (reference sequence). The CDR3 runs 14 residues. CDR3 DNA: TGTGCCAGCGGTTGGGGCAGCTTGGATCAGCCCCAGCATTTT. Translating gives CASGWGSLDQPQHF.

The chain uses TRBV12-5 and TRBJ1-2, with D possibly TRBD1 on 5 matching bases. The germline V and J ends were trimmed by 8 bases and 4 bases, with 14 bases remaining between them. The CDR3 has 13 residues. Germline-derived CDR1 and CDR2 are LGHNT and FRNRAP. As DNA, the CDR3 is TGTGCTAGTTCCCTGGGACCCCGCTATGGCTACACCTTC. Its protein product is CASSLGPRYGYTF. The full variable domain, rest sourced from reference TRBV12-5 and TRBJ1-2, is DARVTQTPRHKVTEMGQEVTMRCQPILGHNTVFWYRQTMMQGLELLAYFRNRAPLDDSGMPKDRFSAEMPDATLATLKIQPSEPRDSAVYFCASSLGPRYGYTFGSGTRLTVV.

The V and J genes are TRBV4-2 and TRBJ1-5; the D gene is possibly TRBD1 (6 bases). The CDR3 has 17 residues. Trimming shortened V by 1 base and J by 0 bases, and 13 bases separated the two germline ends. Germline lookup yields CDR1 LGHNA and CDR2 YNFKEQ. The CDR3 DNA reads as TGTGCCAGCAGCCAAGGGGGGGGCGAGAATAGCAATCAGCCCCAGCATTTT. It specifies CASSQGGGENSNQPQHF.

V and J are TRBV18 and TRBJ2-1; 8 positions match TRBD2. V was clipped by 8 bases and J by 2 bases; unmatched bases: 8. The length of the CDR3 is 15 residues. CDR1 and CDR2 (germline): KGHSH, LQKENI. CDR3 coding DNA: TGTGCCAGCCGAACGGGGGGGTTCCCCTACAATGAGCAGTTCTTC. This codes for CASRTGGFPYNEQFF.